The 25 T cell receptor beta chains below all came from one sample that was sequenced in a study of blood T cell repertoires in COVID-19. Data came from immunoSEQ multiplex PCR; TCRdb stores just in-frame clones and leaves some out. In the table there are about 150,000 clones, approximately 80% of which are singletons. Sequenced input: peripheral blood. These TCRs come from a woman aged 55 to 70 with COVID-19, enrolled during active disease.

The count of this clone is one. The chain is built from TRBV18 and TRBJ1-6, with TRBD1 as a possible D gene (6 bases). From germline, CDR1 is KGHSH and CDR2 LQKENI. The CDR3 contains 18 residues. V lost 6 bases and J lost 0, with 18 bases in between. The CDR3 loop reads CASSPIDRSSSYNSPLHF. Written as DNA, the CDR3 is TGTGCCAGCTCTCCAATCGACAGGTCGTCCTCCTATAATTCACCCCTCCACTTT. Full variable domain (missing parts from reference TRBV18 and TRBJ1-6): NAGVMQNPRHLVRRRGQEARLRCSPMKGHSHVYWYRQLPEEGLKFMVYLQKENIIDESGMPKERFSAEFPKEGPSILRIQQVVRGDSAAYFCASSPIDRSSSYNSPLHFGNGTRLTVT.

The chain links TRBV6-5 to TRBJ1-1; 9 bases fit TRBD1. J was trimmed by 4 bases and V by 6 bases; bases with no gene match: 9. Germline lookup yields CDR1 MNHEY and CDR2 SVGAGI. This CDR3 comprises 15 residues. CDR3 sequence (DNA): TGTGCCAGCAGGAGGGGTTCGACAGGGGGCACTGAAGCTTTCTTT. The encoded protein is CASRRGSTGGTEAFF.

The chain is built from TRBV6-5 and TRBJ1-1; D possibly corresponds to TRBD1 (5 bases). This CDR3 contains 12 residues. Deletions cut 5 bases from V and 4 bases from J, with 8 bases between. CDR1 and CDR2 from the germline V gene are MNHEY and SVGAGI. CDR3 DNA sequence: TGTGCCAGCAGTCGACAGAGCACTGAAGCTTTCTTT. It specifies CASSRQSTEAFF.

This clone was observed a few times. This rearrangement joins TRBV4-1 to TRBJ1-5; D might be TRBD1 (6 bases). Germline CDR1 is MGHRA and CDR2 is YSYEKL. The CDR3 extends over 15 amino acids. V was cut by 4 bases and J by 0 bases, with 10 bases left in between. The CDR3 sequence: CASSPHRDSNQPQHF. The CDR3 coding sequence is TGCGCCAGCAGCCCTCACAGGGATAGCAATCAGCCCCAGCATTTT.

V and J are TRBV10-3 and TRBJ1-5, with D maybe TRBD1 (5 bases). This CDR3 has 15 amino acids. Trimming pared 4 bases from V and 6 bases from J, leaving 16 bases between. The V gene's germline CDR1 is ENHRY and CDR2 SYGVKD. The CDR3 here is CAISAASGWTQPQHF. DNA for the CDR3: TGTGCCATCAGTGCGGCCTCAGGGTGGACTCAGCCCCAGCATTTT.

This clone was seen a single time. The chain recombines TRBV2 with TRBJ1-2; 7 positions match TRBD1. The V gene's germline CDR1 is SNHLY and CDR2 FYNNEI. J gave up 7 bases and V 6 bases, and 8 bases lay outside the gene matches. The CDR3 is made up of 13 amino acids. CDR3 loop: CASRDRPWSGYTF. Written as DNA, the CDR3 is TGTGCCAGCAGGGACAGGCCGTGGTCTGGCTACACCTTC.

The chain employs TRBV7-9 and TRBJ2-5; 11 bases map to TRBD1. CDR1 SEHNR and CDR2 FQNEAQ come from the germline V gene (reference sequence). The CDR3 extends over 16 amino acids. With 5 bases clipped from V and 5 bases from J, the junction kept 10 bases outside the gene matches. The CDR3 is CASSPWTGGLLETQYF. DNA of the CDR3: TGTGCCAGCAGCCCGTGGACAGGGGGCCTTTTGGAGACCCAGTACTTC.

This chain connects TRBV14 to TRBJ1-3; D is uncertain. V lost 6 bases and J lost 4, with 10 bases in between. The germline V gene encodes CDR1 SGHDN and CDR2 FVKESK. The CDR3 contains 13 residues. The chain's CDR3 is CASRPGLGNTIYF. In nucleotides, the CDR3 is TGTGCCAGCAGGCCCGGTCTGGGAAACACCATATATTTT.

This chain uses TRBV29-1 with TRBJ2-3; a possible D gene is TRBD1 (5 bases). From germline, CDR1 is SQVTM and CDR2 ANQGSEA. This CDR3 spans 12 amino acids. V lost 2 bases to trimming and J lost 3 bases, with 6 bases between them. The CDR3 nucleotides are TGCAGCGTTGAAAAGGGGACAGATACGCAGTATTTT. Amino acid sequence: CSVEKGTDTQYF.

V usage is TRBV19 and J usage is TRBJ1-5; D not resolved. Deletions cut 2 bases from V and 7 bases from J, with 12 bases between. The CDR3 covers 14 residues. Per germline, CDR1 LNHDA and CDR2 SQIVND (reference sequence). The CDR3 bases are TGTGCCAGTAGTATACAACTCGACGGGCAGCCCCAGCATTTT. This gives the protein CASSIQLDGQPQHF.

This clone was detected ten times or more. The chain recombines TRBV12-3 or TRBV12-4 with TRBJ2-5; perhaps TRBD2 as D (5 bases). Trimming removed 7 bases from V and 5 bases from J, with 14 bases in between. CDR3 length: 13 amino acids. The CDR3 loop reads CASKIEGLETQYF. The CDR3 coding sequence is TGTGCCAGCAAGATCGAGGGATTGGAGACCCAGTACTTC.

This chain links TRBV11-2 with TRBJ2-1; no firm D call. The CDR3 is 14 residues long. V lost 0 bases, J lost 7 bases, and 10 bases lay in between. Germline V gene lookup returns CDR1 SGHAT and CDR2 FQNNGV. The CDR3 region has the DNA TGTGCCAGCAGCTTAGAGATTGCAACTAATGAGCAGTTCTTC. Translating it yields CASSLEIATNEQFF.

The chain employs TRBV9 and TRBJ2-6; TRBD1 agrees at 7 bases. J was trimmed by 2 bases and V by 0 bases; bases with no gene match: 5. CDR3 length: 17 residues. From germline, CDR1 is SGDLS and CDR2 YYNGEE. CDR3 bases: TGTGCCAGCAGCGTAGGACAGGGTTTTGCTGGGGCCAACGTCCTGACTTTC. This translates into CASSVGQGFAGANVLTF. Supplemented by reference TRBV9 and TRBJ2-6, the full variable domain reads DSGVTQTPKHLITATGQRVTLRCSPRSGDLSVYWYQQSLDQGLQFLIQYYNGEERAKGNILERFSAQQFPDLHSELNLSSLELGDSALYFCASSVGQGFAGANVLTFGAGSRLTVL.

This clone came up a few times. The rearrangement uses TRBV6-5 and TRBJ1-1; D not resolved. V was trimmed by 7 bases and J by 1 base, leaving 10 bases between them. The CDR3 has 13 amino acids. Looked up from germline, CDR1 is MNHEY and CDR2 is SVGAGI. CDR3 nucleotides: TGTGCCAGCACCACGACTGGGAACACTGAAGCTTTCTTT. Amino acid sequence: CASTTTGNTEAFF.

This clone was counted a single time. The gene calls are TRBV5-6 and TRBJ1-6; D might be TRBD1 (5 bases). CDR1 SGHDT and CDR2 YYEEEE come from the germline V gene. V was shortened by 0 bases and J by 0 bases, with 13 bases between the two germline ends. CDR3 length equals 18 residues. The CDR3, as DNA: TGTGCCAGCAGCTTGGGAACAGGTCTGAGCTCCTATAATTCACCCCTCCACTTT. Residues: CASSLGTGLSSYNSPLHF.

The V gene is TRBV11-3, the J gene TRBJ2-2, with D maybe TRBD2 (6 bases). The CDR3 is 15 amino acids. Germline V gives CDR1 SGHNT, CDR2 YENEEA. V lost 2 bases and J lost 4, with 11 bases in between. Here the CDR3 reads CASSLLLAATGELFF. The CDR3 DNA is TGTGCCAGCAGCTTACTACTAGCCGCCACCGGGGAGCTGTTTTTT.

The chain has TRBV10-1 and TRBJ1-3, with no clear D. Between the trimmed V and J ends, which lost 8 bases and 1 base, there was a span of 12 bases. CDR1 is WNHNN and CDR2 is SYGVQD in the germline V gene (reference sequence). The CDR3 spans 14 residues. The CDR3: CASSGLPSGNTIYF. CDR3 nucleotide sequence: TGCGCCAGCTCGGGTCTTCCTTCTGGAAACACCATATATTTT.

The chain couples TRBV12-5 to TRBJ2-3, with 12 positions matching TRBD2. Germline lookup yields CDR1 LGHNT and CDR2 FRNRAP. The CDR3 length is 21 residues. With V trimmed by 1 base and J by 2 bases, 16 bases remained unmatched. The CDR3 nucleotides are TGTGCTAGTGGTTTGGCCCCGGGACAGCAAACTAGCGGGAGGCCCACAGATACGCAGTATTTT. Translated: CASGLAPGQQTSGRPTDTQYF.

The V and J genes are TRBV6-2 or TRBV6-3 and TRBJ2-7; 9 bases are a match to TRBD2. This CDR3 contains 16 residues. Germline CDR1 is MNHEY and CDR2 is SVGEGT. V shed 0 bases and J 6 bases; nucleotides not matched to a gene: 9. In DNA form, the CDR3 reads TGTGCCAGCAGTTACTCGAAGGCGGGGGGGCTAAGCGAGCAGTACGTC. It is translated as CASSYSKAGGLSEQYV.

The rearrangement uses TRBV19 and TRBJ1-3; 8 nucleotides align to TRBD1. Germline V gene lookup returns CDR1 LNHDA and CDR2 SQIVND (reference sequence). The CDR3 is 17 residues long. V trimming: 5 bases; J trimming: 0 bases; junction bases outside the gene matches: 9. The CDR3 loop reads CASSPRDRTFSGNTIYF. CDR3 in DNA: TGTGCCAGTAGTCCTAGGGACAGGACTTTCTCTGGAAACACCATATATTTT.

The chain joins TRBV18 to TRBJ1-2, with 9 bases aligning to TRBD1. CDR1 KGHSH and CDR2 LQKENI come from the germline V gene. Germline trimming cut 1 base from V and 3 bases from J; bases unmatched to any gene: 0. The CDR3 is 14 residues long. The CDR3 protein is CASSPRDRDYGYTF. DNA of the CDR3: TGTGCCAGCTCACCACGGGACAGGGACTATGGCTACACCTTC.

The rearrangement joins TRBV27 to TRBJ1-4, with 7 bases fitting TRBD1. V shed 5 bases, J shed 7 bases, and the junction held 19 bases outside the gene matches. CDR1 is MNHEY and CDR2 is SMNVEV in the germline V gene (reference sequence). This CDR3 has 18 residues. The CDR3 protein is CASSGPGGPLRGGEKLFF. CDR3 nucleotide sequence: TGTGCCAGCAGTGGCCCAGGGGGACCCCTTCGAGGTGGTGAAAAACTGTTTTTT.

This clone was seen just once. DNA for the CDR3: TGTGCCATCAGTGAGTCATCCTCGGGGGGCCCCGGGGAGCTGTTTTTT. Translating it yields CAISESSSGGPGELFF. The chain joins TRBV10-3 to TRBJ2-2, with D perhaps TRBD2 (7 bases). The length of the CDR3 is 16 residues. Trimming took off 0 bases at V and 6 bases at J, with 14 bases between the two ends. The germline V gene has CDR1 ENHRY and CDR2 SYGVKD.

This chain connects TRBV19 to TRBJ1-1; 7 bases are a match to TRBD1. J lost 1 base, V lost 5 bases, and 7 bases had no gene match. Germline CDR1 and CDR2: LNHDA and SQIVND (reference sequence). The CDR3 is made up of 15 amino acids. The CDR3 region has the DNA TGTGCCAGTAGTCCGATCGACAGGGCGAACACTGAAGCTTTCTTT. This gives the protein CASSPIDRANTEAFF.

This chain links TRBV6-1 with TRBJ1-1, with a tentative D call TRBD1 (5 bases). The CDR3 covers 14 residues. Germline assignment: CDR1 MNHNS and CDR2 SASEGT. Trimming took 1 base from V and 5 from J, leaving 11 bases between them. The CDR3, as DNA: TGTGCCAGCAGTGAAGGTCCAGGGCGGACTGAAGCTTTCTTT. It is translated as CASSEGPGRTEAFF.